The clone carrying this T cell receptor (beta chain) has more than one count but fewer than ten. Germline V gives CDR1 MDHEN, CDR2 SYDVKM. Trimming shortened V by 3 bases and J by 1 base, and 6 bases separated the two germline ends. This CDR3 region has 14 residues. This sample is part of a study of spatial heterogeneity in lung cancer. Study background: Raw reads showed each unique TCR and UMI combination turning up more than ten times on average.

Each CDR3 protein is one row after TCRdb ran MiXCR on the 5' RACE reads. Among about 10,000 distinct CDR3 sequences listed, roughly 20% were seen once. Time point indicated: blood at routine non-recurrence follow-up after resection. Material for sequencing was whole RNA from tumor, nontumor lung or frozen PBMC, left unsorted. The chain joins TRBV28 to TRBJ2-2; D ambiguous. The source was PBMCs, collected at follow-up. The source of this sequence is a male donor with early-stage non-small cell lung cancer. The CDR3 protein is CASSLWGNTGELFF. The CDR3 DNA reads TGTGCCAGCAGTTTGTGGGGGAACACCGGGGAGCTGTTTTTT.